The 5 T cell receptor beta chains below were found in one sample sequenced in a study of beta chain features in type 1 diabetes (dated by TCRdb to about 2018). What the research found in general, with its limitations: A moderate but significant shortening of TCRB CDR3 length was observed in type 1 diabetes patients in all four CD4+ subsets.

Libraries were prepared through the immunoSEQ multiplex PCR assay. The High Capacity cDNA Reverse Transcription Kit was used to reverse transcribe all of the isolated RNA, meaning that expressed TCRB transcripts were what got sequenced. Here the immuneACCESS table is served through TCRdb, limited to in-frame sequences with V and J called. Missing clones are a known gap in these copies; in checked studies unresolved V genes cover under half, and the rest lacks a known reason. This sample has some 270,000 clones in its table, and approximately 10% of those were observed once. About 0.018% of the sample is taken by the ten largest. These TCRs' antigens remain unknown. Sequencing used naive CD4+ T cells from blood. Interpreted using the paper, the cell subset or site label stands for: true naive CD4+ T cells. These receptors were collected from a young man with type 1 diabetes.

The V gene is TRBV7-3, the J gene TRBJ2-3; 12 bases are a match to TRBD2. Germline V gene data show CDR1 as SGHTA and CDR2 as FQGTGA. The ends lost 6 bases at V and 4 bases at J; junction bases unmatched: 2. There are 14 residues in the CDR3. The CDR3 DNA sequence: TGTGCCAGCAGTAGGACTAGCGGGGCAGATACGCAGTATTTT. It codes for CASSRTSGADTQYF.

In this sample, this clone turned up a few times. This rearrangement joins TRBV7-3 to TRBJ2-7; 9 nucleotides agree with TRBD2. This CDR3 is built from 16 residues. V lost 5 bases and J lost 0; bases outside the gene matches: 8. Germline loops: CDR1 SGHTA, CDR2 FQGTGA. The CDR3 DNA is TGTGCCAGCAGCCCGCGGGGGGGGACCCGCTCCTACGAGCAGTACTTC. It yields the protein CASSPRGGTRSYEQYF.

This rearrangement joins TRBV15 to TRBJ1-6; D is possibly TRBD1 (5 bases). This CDR3 spans 15 amino acids. The germline gives CDR1 LNHNV, CDR2 YYDKDF (reference sequence). Trimming took off 3 bases at V and 6 bases at J, with 12 bases between the two ends. For the CDR3, the DNA is TGTGCCACCAGCAGGGGACTCACGGGTAATTCACCCCTCCACTTT. Translated: CATSRGLTGNSPLHF.

This clone has only a few counts. This specimen includes other DNA sequences encoding the same CDR3. V is TRBV18 and J is TRBJ2-3; D gene uncertain. Germline CDR1 reads KGHSH; CDR2 reads LQKENI. V lost 3 bases to trimming and J lost 6 bases, with 4 bases between them. CDR3 length: 11 amino acids. CDR3 bases: TGTGCCAGCTCACCGTCGGATACGCAGTATTTT. It codes for CASSPSDTQYF.

The rearrangement uses TRBV19 and TRBJ2-1; perhaps TRBD2 as D (6 bases). The CDR3 has 16 residues. The germline V and J ends were trimmed by 1 base and 0 bases, with 10 bases remaining between them. From germline, CDR1 is LNHDA and CDR2 SQIVND (reference sequence). CDR3 nucleotides: TGTGCCAGTAGTATAGGTATAGCGGCCTCCTACAATGAGCAGTTCTTC. Its translation: CASSIGIAASYNEQFF.